This TCR beta chain was sequenced during a study of vaccination and CD4 T cells after COVID-19. Looking at the study overall: At a median approximately 99 days (range 35 to 161) after diagnosis, post-COVID samples were drawn. Investigators took post-vaccine samples a median 72 days after dose two, within a range of 14 to 241.

Treatment meaning: approximately nine-day PBMC culture with coronavirus spike peptide pools or control peptides (ViraFEST assay). One should note that the unexposed donor's CD4+ T cells were collected before the COVID-19 pandemic (2011-2018). Germline loops: CDR1 SGHRS, CDR2 YFSETQ. The CDR3 is 15 amino acids. V dropped 4 bases and J dropped 10 bases, with 18 bases sitting between them. This clonotype was found a few times. The antigen is not known. The Oncomine TCR Beta short-read assay sequenced DNA from cultured CD4+ T cells. Extraction of genomic DNA was performed on cultured CD4+ T cells. TCRdb processed the PCR reads anew with MiXCR; each CDR3 protein has one entry. The sample lists 7,500 to 8,000 distinct CDR3 sequences, about three fifths occurring once.

The sequence came from a human donor in good health. Sequencing input: CD4+ T cells from blood, cultured in vitro. The chain carries TRBV5-1 and TRBJ1-6; D is perhaps TRBD1 (5 bases). Here the CDR3 reads CASSLAGAERSPLHF. Here the CDR3 DNA reads TGCGCCAGCAGCCTCGCCGGGGCCGAAAGATCACCCCTCCACTTT.